The 21 T cell receptor beta chains listed next were all sequenced from one sample in a study of blood T cell repertoires in COVID-19. Here immunoSEQ multiplex PCR was the method, and the copy in TCRdb shows in-frame clones only, minus some. The table lists some 200,000 clones, about 75% of them singletons. Sequencing was carried out using peripheral blood. The source of these receptors is an older woman with acute or convalescent COVID-19.

This chain connects TRBV2 to TRBJ1-5; tentative D call: TRBD1 (5 bases). Trimming shortened V by 4 bases and J by 6 bases, and 10 bases separated the two germline ends. CDR3 length: 13 amino acids. The germline gives CDR1 SNHLY, CDR2 FYNNEI. CDR3 amino acids: CASSVQARQPQHF. Written as DNA, the CDR3 is TGTGCCAGCAGTGTACAGGCTCGTCAGCCCCAGCATTTT.

The rearrangement uses TRBV2 and TRBJ1-3; D might be TRBD1 (5 bases). Germline V gene lookup returns CDR1 SNHLY and CDR2 FYNNEI. Trimming removed 7 bases at V and 0 bases at J, with 10 bases between. The CDR3 length is 14 residues. CDR3 nucleotides: TGTGCCAGCATCAGGGCTAGCTCTGGAAACACCATATATTTT. Protein product: CASIRASSGNTIYF.

The chain is built from TRBV7-3 and TRBJ1-5; D unresolved. This CDR3 is built from 13 residues. V gave up 1 base and J gave up 5 bases, with 6 bases separating them. CDR1 SGHTA and CDR2 FQGTGA come from the germline V gene. The DNA of the CDR3 is TGTGCCAGCAGCTTAAGTCGGGATCAGCCCCAGCATTTT. Encoded protein: CASSLSRDQPQHF.

The rearrangement joins TRBV27 to TRBJ2-1; D uncertain. Trimming cost V 3 bases and J 8 bases, with 5 bases left between them. The V gene's germline CDR1 is MNHEY and CDR2 SMNVEV (reference sequence). There are 11 residues in the CDR3. In DNA, the CDR3 is TGTGCCAGCAGTTTTTTCGATGAGCAGTTCTTC. Residues: CASSFFDEQFF.

This chain joins TRBV7-3 and TRBJ2-3; D is perhaps TRBD2 (5 bases). The CDR3 totals 15 residues. Trimming took off 5 bases at V and 7 bases at J, with 19 bases between the two ends. Germline V gene sequence: CDR1 SGHTA, CDR2 FQGTGA. In DNA, the CDR3 is TGTGCCAGCAGCCCGAGCCCTAGCTCGACGAATACGCAGTATTTT. As protein: CASSPSPSSTNTQYF.

In DNA, the CDR3 is TGTGCCAGCAGTGAATACAGGGCCACCGGGGAGCTGTTTTTT. This sequence encodes CASSEYRATGELFF. This rearrangement joins TRBV25-1 to TRBJ2-2, with a tentative D call TRBD1 (5 bases). The germline gives CDR1 MGHDK, CDR2 SYGVNS. This CDR3 has 14 amino acids. Trimming pared 0 bases from V and 4 bases from J, leaving 6 bases between. The full variable domain, with the rest looked up from reference TRBV25-1 and TRBJ2-2, is EADIYQTPRYLVIGTGKKITLECSQTMGHDKMYWYQQDPGMELHLIHYSYGVNSTEKGDLSSESTVSRIRTEHFPLTLESARPSHTSQYLCASSEYRATGELFFGEGSRLTVL.

In this sample, this clone turned up once. The chain recombines TRBV2 with TRBJ2-1, with unresolved D. The CDR3 length is 13 residues. V lost 4 bases, J lost 5 bases, and 9 bases lay in between. The germline CDR1 and CDR2 sequences are SNHLY and FYNNEI. The CDR3 coding sequence is TGTGCCAGCAGTGTTGGCAGTAACAATGAGCAGTTCTTC. Translation: CASSVGSNNEQFF.

The chain is built from TRBV18 and TRBJ2-6; TRBD2 agrees at 7 bases. Germline values: CDR1 KGHSH, CDR2 LQKENI. V lost 2 bases and J lost 2; bases outside the gene matches: 0. This CDR3 has 15 amino acids. The DNA for the CDR3 is TGTGCCAGCTCACCAGGGACTACTGGGGCCAACGTCCTGACTTTC. It specifies CASSPGTTGANVLTF.

This chain connects TRBV30 to TRBJ1-3, with D possibly matching TRBD1 (6 bases). V lost 1 base and J lost 0, with 10 bases in between. Germline lookup yields CDR1 GTSNPN and CDR2 SVGIG (reference sequence). This CDR3 has 15 amino acids. CDR3 nucleotide sequence: TGTGCCTGGAGTGGACAGGCTATCTCTGGAAACACCATATATTTT. It codes for CAWSGQAISGNTIYF.

The chain recombines TRBV5-1 with TRBJ2-7; 10 bases fit TRBD1. Germline trimming cut 4 bases from V and 5 bases from J; bases unmatched to any gene: 6. This CDR3 contains 14 residues. Germline V CDR1 and CDR2: SGHRS, YFSETQ. This CDR3 is CASSATGGRDEQYF. The CDR3 bases are TGCGCCAGCAGCGCGACAGGGGGCCGGGACGAGCAGTACTTC.

V and J are TRBV11-1 and TRBJ1-5; TRBD1 is a possible D gene (5 bases). V dropped 5 bases and J dropped 6 bases, with 14 bases sitting between them. Per the germline V gene, CDR1 is SGHAT and CDR2 is FQDESV (reference sequence). The CDR3 length is 14 residues. The CDR3 DNA sequence: TGTGCCAGCAGCCCGGGGGGGGGTGGTCAGCCCCAGCATTTT. Protein product: CASSPGGGGQPQHF.

V usage is TRBV28 and J usage is TRBJ2-1, with unresolved D. Per the germline V gene, CDR1 is MDHEN and CDR2 is SYDVKM. The CDR3 has 14 amino acids. CDR3 amino acids: CATSAPPTYNEQFF. The CDR3 bases are TGTGCGACATCAGCTCCACCAACCTACAATGAGCAGTTCTTC.

The V gene is TRBV7-2, the J gene TRBJ2-3; weak D call: TRBD2 (5 bases). V was trimmed by 3 bases and J by 4 bases, leaving 11 bases between them. This CDR3 has 14 residues. Germline assignment: CDR1 SGHTA and CDR2 FQGNSA. For the CDR3, the DNA is TGTGCCAGCAGCTTCGGGCTAGCCGCAGATACGCAGTATTTT. It translates to CASSFGLAADTQYF.

CDR3 in DNA: TGTGCCAGCAGATTCGTCGGTAACACCGGGGAGCTGTTTTTT. Translation gives CASRFVGNTGELFF. The rearrangement links TRBV5-6 to TRBJ2-2, with no clear D. The V and J ends lost 5 bases and 2 bases respectively, with 10 bases between them. The CDR3 loop spans 14 amino acids. Germline CDR1 SGHDT, CDR2 YYEEEE.

The CDR3 bases are TGTGCCAGCAGTGTATTTCGGGACAGAGCCTATGGCTACACCTTC. Protein: CASSVFRDRAYGYTF. This sequence joins TRBV2 and TRBJ1-2; 7 nucleotides match TRBD1. J lost 4 bases, V lost 4 bases, and 9 bases had no gene match. CDR1 and CDR2 (germline): SNHLY, FYNNEI. The CDR3 has 15 residues. The full variable domain, completed using reference TRBV2 and TRBJ1-2, is EPEVTQTPSHQVTQMGQEVILRCVPISNHLYFYWYRQILGQKVEFLVSFYNNEISEKSEIFDDQFSVERPDGSNFTLKIRSTKLEDSAMYFCASSVFRDRAYGYTFGSGTRLTVV.

The rearrangement uses TRBV7-9 and TRBJ2-3, with 10 bases matching TRBD2. There are 14 residues in the CDR3. With V trimmed by 11 bases and J by 4 bases, 9 bases remained unmatched. CDR1 and CDR2 from the germline V gene are SEHNR and FQNEAQ (reference sequence). The CDR3 DNA reads as TGTGCCGCAGGAACTAGCGGGAACTCAGATACGCAGTATTTT. Translating it yields CAAGTSGNSDTQYF.

CDR3 sequence (DNA): TGTGCCAGCTCACCCAGGGGTACAGAGGGCTATGGCTACACCTTC. Its protein product is CASSPRGTEGYGYTF. This sequence joins TRBV18 and TRBJ1-2; perhaps TRBD1 as D (6 bases). Trimming shortened V by 3 bases and J by 4 bases, and 15 bases separated the two germline ends. Germline CDR1 and CDR2: KGHSH and LQKENI. This CDR3 spans 15 amino acids.

This chain links TRBV29-1 with TRBJ1-1; no reliable D call. Germline CDR1 is SQVTM and CDR2 is ANQGSEA. The length of the CDR3 is 11 residues. V lost 6 bases and J 4 bases, leaving 9 bases between the germline ends. The CDR3 spells CSVLAPTEAFF. CDR3 coding DNA: TGCAGCGTCTTGGCACCCACTGAAGCTTTCTTT.

The chain links TRBV19 to TRBJ2-6; 10 nucleotides align to TRBD2. J lost 0 bases, V lost 3 bases, and 8 bases had no gene match. Germline CDR1 and CDR2: LNHDA and SQIVND (reference sequence). CDR3 size: 19 residues. The CDR3 nucleotides read TGTGCCAGTAGTATGCGACTAGCGGGTTTTAGCTCTGGGGCCAACGTCCTGACTTTC. It codes for CASSMRLAGFSSGANVLTF.

The rearrangement links TRBV7-9 to TRBJ2-7; TRBD1 matches 8 bases. Germline CDR1 is SEHNR and CDR2 is FQNEAQ (reference sequence). Trimming at V came to 5 bases and at J to 3 bases, leaving 12 bases not matched to a gene. The CDR3 contains 16 residues. The CDR3 sequence: CASSVVSGGAFYEQYF. CDR3 in DNA: TGTGCCAGCAGCGTTGTTTCAGGGGGCGCATTCTACGAGCAGTACTTC. Drawing the rest from reference TRBV7-9 and TRBJ2-7, the complete variable domain is DTGVSQNPRHKITKRGQNVTFRCDPISEHNRLYWYRQTLGQGPEFLTYFQNEAQLEKSRLLSDRFSAERPKGSFSTLEIQRTEQGDSAMYLCASSVVSGGAFYEQYFGPGTRLTVT.

V usage is TRBV19 and J usage is TRBJ2-5; TRBD1 matches at 8 bases. V dropped 5 bases and J dropped 0; count of bases not matched to a gene: 2. The germline V gene encodes CDR1 LNHDA and CDR2 SQIVND (reference sequence). The CDR3 consists of 14 residues. CDR3 DNA: TGTGCCAGTAGTGCCAGGGGGCACCAAGAGACCCAGTACTTC. This codes for CASSARGHQETQYF.